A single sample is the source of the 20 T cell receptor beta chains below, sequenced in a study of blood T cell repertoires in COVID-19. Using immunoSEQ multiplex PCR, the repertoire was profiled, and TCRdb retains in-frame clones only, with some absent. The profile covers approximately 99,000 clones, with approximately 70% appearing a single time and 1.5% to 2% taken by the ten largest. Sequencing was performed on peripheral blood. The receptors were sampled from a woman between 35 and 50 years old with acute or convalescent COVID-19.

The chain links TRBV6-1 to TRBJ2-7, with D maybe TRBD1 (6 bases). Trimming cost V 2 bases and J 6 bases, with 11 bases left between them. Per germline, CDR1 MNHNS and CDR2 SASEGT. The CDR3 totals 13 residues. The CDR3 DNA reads TGTGCCAGCAGTGAACCCTACAGGGCCGAGCAGTACTTC. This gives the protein CASSEPYRAEQYF.

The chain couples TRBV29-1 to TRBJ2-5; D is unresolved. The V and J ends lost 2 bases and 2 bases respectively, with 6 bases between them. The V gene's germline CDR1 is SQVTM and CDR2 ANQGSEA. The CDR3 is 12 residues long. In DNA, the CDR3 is TGCAGCGTTGAATCACAGCAAGAGACCCAGTACTTC. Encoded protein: CSVESQQETQYF. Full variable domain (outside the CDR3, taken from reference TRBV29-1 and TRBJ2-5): SAVISQKPSRDICQRGTSLTIQCQVDSQVTMMFWYRQQPGQSLTLIATANQGSEATYESGFVIDKFPISRPNLTFSTLTVSNMSPEDSSIYLCSVESQQETQYFGPGTRLLVL.

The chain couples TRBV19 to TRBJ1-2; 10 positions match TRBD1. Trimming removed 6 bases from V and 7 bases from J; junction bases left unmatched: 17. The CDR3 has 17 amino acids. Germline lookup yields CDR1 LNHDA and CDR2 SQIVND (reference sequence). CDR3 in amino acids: CASRMGAGQGTSAGYTF. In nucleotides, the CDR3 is TGTGCCAGTAGAATGGGCGCGGGACAGGGGACAAGTGCTGGCTACACCTTC. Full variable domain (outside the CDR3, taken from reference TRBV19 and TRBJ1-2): DGGITQSPKYLFRKEGQNVTLSCEQNLNHDAMYWYRQDPGQGLRLIYYSQIVNDFQKGDIAEGYSVSREKKESFPLTVTSAQKNPTAFYLCASRMGAGQGTSAGYTFGSGTRLTVV.

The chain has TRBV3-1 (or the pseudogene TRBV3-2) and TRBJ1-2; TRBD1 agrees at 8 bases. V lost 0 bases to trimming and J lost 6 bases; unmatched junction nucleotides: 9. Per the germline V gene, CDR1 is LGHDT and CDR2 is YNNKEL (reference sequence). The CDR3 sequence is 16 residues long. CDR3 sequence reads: CASSQDVGRGRHGYTF. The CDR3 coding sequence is TGTGCCAGCAGCCAAGATGTGGGCAGGGGGCGTCATGGCTACACCTTC.

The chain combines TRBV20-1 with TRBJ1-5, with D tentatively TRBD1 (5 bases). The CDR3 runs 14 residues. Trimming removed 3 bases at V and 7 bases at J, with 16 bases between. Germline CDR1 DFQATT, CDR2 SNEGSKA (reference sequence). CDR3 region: CSASGTGGGQPQHF. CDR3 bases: TGCAGTGCTAGTGGGACCGGGGGGGGGCAGCCCCAGCATTTT.

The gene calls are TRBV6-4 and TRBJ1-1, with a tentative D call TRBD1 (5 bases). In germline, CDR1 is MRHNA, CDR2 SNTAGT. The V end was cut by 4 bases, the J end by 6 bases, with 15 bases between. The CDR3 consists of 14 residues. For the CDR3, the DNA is TGTGCCAGCAGTGCTTCTCAGGGAAACCCTGAAGCTTTCTTT. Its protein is CASSASQGNPEAFF.

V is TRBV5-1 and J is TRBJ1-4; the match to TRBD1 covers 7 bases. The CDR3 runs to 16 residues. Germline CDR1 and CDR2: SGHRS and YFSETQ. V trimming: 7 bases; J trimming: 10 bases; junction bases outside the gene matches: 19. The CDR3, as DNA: TGCGCCAGCGGTGACAGGGTCGGATCTGAGGCCGGAAAACTGTTTTTT. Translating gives CASGDRVGSEAGKLFF.

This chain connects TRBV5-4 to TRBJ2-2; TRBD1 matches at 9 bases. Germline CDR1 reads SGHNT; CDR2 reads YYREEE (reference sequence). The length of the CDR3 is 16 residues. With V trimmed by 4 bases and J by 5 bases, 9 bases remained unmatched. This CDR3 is CASSKPGQGNTGELFF. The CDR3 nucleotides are TGTGCCAGCAGCAAACCCGGACAGGGGAATACCGGGGAGCTGTTTTTT.

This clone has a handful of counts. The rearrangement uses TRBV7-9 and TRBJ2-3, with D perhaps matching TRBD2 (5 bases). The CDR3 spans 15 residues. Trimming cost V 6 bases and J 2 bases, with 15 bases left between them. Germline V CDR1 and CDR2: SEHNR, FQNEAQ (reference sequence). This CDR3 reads CASSFLPGSTDTQYF. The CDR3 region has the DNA TGTGCCAGCAGTTTCCTTCCGGGGTCCACAGATACGCAGTATTTT.

Written as DNA, the CDR3 is TGTGCCAGCAGCTTAAATTTAGCGGGAGAGCAGTTCTTC. Translation gives CASSLNLAGEQFF. The V call is TRBV7-3, the J call TRBJ2-1; 8 bases agree with TRBD2. The CDR3 consists of 13 residues. The V segment lost 1 base and the J segment 10 bases; nucleotides outside the gene matches: 3. Germline lookup yields CDR1 SGHTA and CDR2 FQGTGA.

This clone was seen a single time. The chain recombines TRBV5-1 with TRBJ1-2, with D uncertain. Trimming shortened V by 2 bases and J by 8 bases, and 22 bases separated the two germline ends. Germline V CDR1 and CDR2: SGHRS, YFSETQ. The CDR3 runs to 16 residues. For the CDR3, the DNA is TGCGCCAGCAGCTTAGGAGGCCCAGGTTTTTCCGGGGGCTACACCTTC. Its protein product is CASSLGGPGFSGGYTF.

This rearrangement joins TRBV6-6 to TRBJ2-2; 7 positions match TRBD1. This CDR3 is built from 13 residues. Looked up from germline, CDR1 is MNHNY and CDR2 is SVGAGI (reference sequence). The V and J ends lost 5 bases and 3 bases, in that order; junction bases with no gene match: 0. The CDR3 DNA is TGTGCCAGCAGTGACAGGGACACCGGGGAGCTGTTTTTT. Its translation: CASSDRDTGELFF.

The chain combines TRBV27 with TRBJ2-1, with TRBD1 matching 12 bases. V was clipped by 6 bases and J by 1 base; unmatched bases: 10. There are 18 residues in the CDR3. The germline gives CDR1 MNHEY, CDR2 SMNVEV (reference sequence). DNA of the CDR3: TGTGCCAGCAGCCCCCGGGACAGGGGGCTTTGGTCCTACAATGAGCAGTTCTTC. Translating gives CASSPRDRGLWSYNEQFF.

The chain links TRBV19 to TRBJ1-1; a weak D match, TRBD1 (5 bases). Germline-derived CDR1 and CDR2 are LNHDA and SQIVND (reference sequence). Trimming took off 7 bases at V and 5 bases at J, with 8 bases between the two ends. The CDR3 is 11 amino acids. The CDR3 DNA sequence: TGTGCCAGTATCCACAGGACTGAAGCTTTCTTT. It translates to CASIHRTEAFF.

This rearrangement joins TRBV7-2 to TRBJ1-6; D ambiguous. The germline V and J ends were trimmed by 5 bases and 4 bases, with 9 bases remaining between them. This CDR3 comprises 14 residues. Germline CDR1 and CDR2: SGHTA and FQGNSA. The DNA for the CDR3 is TGTGCCAGCAGCCATACAGCTTATAATTCACCCCTCCACTTT. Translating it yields CASSHTAYNSPLHF. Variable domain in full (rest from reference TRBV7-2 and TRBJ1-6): GAGVSQSPSNKVTEKGKDVELRCDPISGHTALYWYRQSLGQGLEFLIYFQGNSAPDKSGLPSDRFSAERTGGSVSTLTIQRTQQEDSAVYLCASSHTAYNSPLHFGNGTRLTVT.

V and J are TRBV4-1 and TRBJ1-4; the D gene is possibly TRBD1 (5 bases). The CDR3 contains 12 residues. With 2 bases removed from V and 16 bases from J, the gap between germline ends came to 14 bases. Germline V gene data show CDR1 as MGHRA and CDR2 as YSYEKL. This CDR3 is CASSQPLGTRFF. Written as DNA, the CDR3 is TGCGCCAGCAGCCAACCTTTGGGGACTCGGTTTTTT.

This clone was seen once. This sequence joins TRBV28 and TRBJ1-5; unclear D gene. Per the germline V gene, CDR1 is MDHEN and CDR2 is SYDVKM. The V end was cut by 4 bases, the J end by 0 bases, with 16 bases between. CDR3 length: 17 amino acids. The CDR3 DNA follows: TGTGCCAGCAGTTCCCCTTTGGGGAGCAGTAGCAATCAGCCCCAGCATTTT. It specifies CASSSPLGSSSNQPQHF.

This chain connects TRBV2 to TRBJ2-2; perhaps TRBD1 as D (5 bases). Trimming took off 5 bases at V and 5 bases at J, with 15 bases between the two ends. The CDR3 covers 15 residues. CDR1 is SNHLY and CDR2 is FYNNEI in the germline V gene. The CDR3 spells CASSYIGAGTGELFF. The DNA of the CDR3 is TGTGCCAGCAGTTACATAGGGGCTGGTACCGGGGAGCTGTTTTTT.

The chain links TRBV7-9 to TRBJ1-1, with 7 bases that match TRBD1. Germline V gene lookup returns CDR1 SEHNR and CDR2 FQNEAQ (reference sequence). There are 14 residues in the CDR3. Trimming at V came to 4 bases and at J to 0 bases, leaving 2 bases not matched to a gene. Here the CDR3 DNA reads TGTGCCAGCAGCTCTGGACAGGTGAACACTGAAGCTTTCTTT. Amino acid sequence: CASSSGQVNTEAFF.

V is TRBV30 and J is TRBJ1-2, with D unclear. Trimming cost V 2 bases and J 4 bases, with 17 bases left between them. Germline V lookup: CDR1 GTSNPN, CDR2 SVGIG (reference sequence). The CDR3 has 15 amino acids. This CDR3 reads CAWSTPSGYGYGYTF. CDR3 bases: TGTGCCTGGAGTACCCCAAGCGGTTACGGCTATGGCTACACCTTC.